At least ten counts were recorded for the clone carrying this T cell receptor beta chain. The antigen remains undetermined. V was shortened by 7 bases and J by 1 base, with 14 bases between the two germline ends. Germline assignment: CDR1 SNHLY and CDR2 FYNNEI. This CDR3 has 15 residues. The data were taken from a study of T cells in Graves' hyperthyroidism and ophthalmopathy. Whole-study findings and limits: A model of 13 V-J pairs discriminated ophthalmopathy from stable hyperthyroidism.

RNA transcripts yielded amplified TCR beta CDR3 regions. The HTBI primer set served for first-round RT-PCR of the TCR CDR3. TCRdb passed the multiplex PCR reads through MiXCR, listing each CDR3 protein once. The table shows around 690,000 distinct CDR3 sequences, with around a sixth occurring only once. V is TRBV2 and J is TRBJ2-1; tentative D call: TRBD2 (5 bases). This clonotype originated in a man aged 45-60 years with Graves' hyperthyroidism. Sequencing was carried out using blood. The CDR3 region has the DNA TGTGCCAGCAAGGACTGGGCCGGATCCTACAATGAGCAGTTCTTC. It yields the protein CASKDWAGSYNEQFF.